The 3 T cell receptor beta chains listed next were all sequenced from one sample in a study of shared clonotypes between healthy human individuals. Cells designated naive CD8 were CD45RO-negative and were positively selected for CCR7, with terminally differentiated effector memory CD45RA+ cells excluded. Repertoires were generated with immunoSEQ multiplex PCR, while TCRdb's copy carries only in-frame clones and drops some. The repertoire holds about 1,800,000 clones, with over 85% as singletons. Specimen: naive CD8+ T cells sorted from blood. These receptors were taken from a man aged 18 to 29 in good health.

The rearrangement links TRBV19 to TRBJ1-2, with D unresolved. The CDR3 is 15 residues long. Germline V gives CDR1 LNHDA, CDR2 SQIVND (reference sequence). V gave up 5 bases and J gave up 2 bases, with 15 bases separating them. The CDR3 region is CASSVALDLNYGYTF. The CDR3 DNA reads as TGTGCCAGTAGTGTGGCCCTAGATCTGAACTATGGCTACACCTTC.

The genes are TRBV18 and TRBJ2-5; D is undetermined. The CDR3 is made up of 14 amino acids. V lost 3 bases and J 0 bases, leaving 8 bases between the germline ends. CDR1 KGHSH and CDR2 LQKENI come from the germline V gene. The CDR3 protein is CASSPNKDQETQYF. The CDR3 DNA reads as TGTGCCAGCTCACCCAACAAGGACCAAGAGACCCAGTACTTC.

This sequence joins TRBV11-2 and TRBJ2-2; 7 bases line up with TRBD1. Germline CDR1 SGHAT, CDR2 FQNNGV. This CDR3 spans 14 amino acids. With 3 bases clipped from V and 8 bases from J, the junction kept 6 bases outside the gene matches. In DNA form, the CDR3 reads TGTGCCAGCAGCTTTCAAAGGGGGCTAGGGGAGCTGTTTTTT. Translated, it gives CASSFQRGLGELFF.